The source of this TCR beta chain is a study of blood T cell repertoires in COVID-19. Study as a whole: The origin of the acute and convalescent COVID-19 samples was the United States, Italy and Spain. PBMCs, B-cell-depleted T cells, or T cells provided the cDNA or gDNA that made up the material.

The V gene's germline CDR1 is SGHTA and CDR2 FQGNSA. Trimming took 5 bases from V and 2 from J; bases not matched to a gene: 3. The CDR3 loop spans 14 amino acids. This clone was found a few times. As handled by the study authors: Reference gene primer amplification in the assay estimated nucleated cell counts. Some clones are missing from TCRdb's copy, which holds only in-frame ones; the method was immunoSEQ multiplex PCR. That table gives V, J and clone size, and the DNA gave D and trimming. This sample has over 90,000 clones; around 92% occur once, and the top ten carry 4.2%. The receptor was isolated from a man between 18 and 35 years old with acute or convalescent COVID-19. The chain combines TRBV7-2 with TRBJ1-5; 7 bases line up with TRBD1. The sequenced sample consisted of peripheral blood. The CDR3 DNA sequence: TGTGCCAGCAGCAGGGACAGTCGCAATCAGCCCCAGCATTTT. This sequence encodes CASSRDSRNQPQHF.